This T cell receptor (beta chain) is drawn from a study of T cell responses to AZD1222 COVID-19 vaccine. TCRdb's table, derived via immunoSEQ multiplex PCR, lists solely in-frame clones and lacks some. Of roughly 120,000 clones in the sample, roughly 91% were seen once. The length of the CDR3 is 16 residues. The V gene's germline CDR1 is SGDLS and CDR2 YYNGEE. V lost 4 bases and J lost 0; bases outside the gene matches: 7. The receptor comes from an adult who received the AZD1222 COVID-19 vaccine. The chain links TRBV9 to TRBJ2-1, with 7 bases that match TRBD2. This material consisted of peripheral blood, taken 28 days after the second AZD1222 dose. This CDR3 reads CASSSSGVSSYNEQFF. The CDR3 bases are TGTGCCAGCAGCTCAAGCGGGGTAAGCTCCTACAATGAGCAGTTCTTC.